This T cell receptor (beta chain) derives from a study of blood T cell repertoires in COVID-19. CDR3 length: 16 amino acids. V shed 4 bases, J shed 4 bases, and the junction held 12 bases outside the gene matches. CDR1 and CDR2 (germline): LGHNA, YNFKEQ. Source study methods: Counts of nucleated cells, estimated from reference gene primer amplification, were obtained. Using immunoSEQ multiplex PCR, the repertoire was profiled, and TCRdb retains in-frame clones only, with some absent. Clone size and the V and J calls come from that table; the DNA yielded D and trimming. Of 190,000 or so clones in the sample, 65% to 80% are singletons; the top ten hold approximately 13%.

This sequence originates from a man aged 50 or older who had recovered from COVID-19. The rearrangement links TRBV4-2 to TRBJ2-5, with TRBD1 matching over 7 bases. Sequences were obtained from peripheral blood. CDR3 DNA: TGTGCCAGCAGCCGAGAGGGAAGCAGGGGGTTAGAGACCCAGTACTTC. It yields the protein CASSREGSRGLETQYF.